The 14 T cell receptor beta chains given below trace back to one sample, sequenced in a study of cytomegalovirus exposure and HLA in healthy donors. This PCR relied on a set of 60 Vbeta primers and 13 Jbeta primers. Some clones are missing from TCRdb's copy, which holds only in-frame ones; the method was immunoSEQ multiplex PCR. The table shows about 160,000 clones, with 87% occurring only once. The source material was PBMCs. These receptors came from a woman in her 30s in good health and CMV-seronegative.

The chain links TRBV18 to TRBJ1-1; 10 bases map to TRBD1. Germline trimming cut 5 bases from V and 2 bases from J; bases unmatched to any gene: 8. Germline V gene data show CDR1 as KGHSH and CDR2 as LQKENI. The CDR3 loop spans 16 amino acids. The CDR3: CASSLGQGLGNTEAFF. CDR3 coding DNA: TGTGCCAGCTCATTGGGACAGGGGTTAGGTAACACTGAAGCTTTCTTT.

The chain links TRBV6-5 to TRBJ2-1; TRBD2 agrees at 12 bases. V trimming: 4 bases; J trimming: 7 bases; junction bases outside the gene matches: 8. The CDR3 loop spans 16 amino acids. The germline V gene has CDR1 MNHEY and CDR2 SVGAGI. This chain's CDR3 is CASSSASGRGRNEQFF. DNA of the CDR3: TGTGCCAGCAGTTCAGCTAGCGGGAGGGGTCGGAATGAGCAGTTCTTC.

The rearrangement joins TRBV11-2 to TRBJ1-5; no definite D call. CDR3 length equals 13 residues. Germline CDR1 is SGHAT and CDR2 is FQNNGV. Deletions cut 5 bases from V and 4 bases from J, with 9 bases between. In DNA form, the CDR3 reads TGTGCCAGCAGCCAGGATAGGAATCAGCCCCAGCATTTT. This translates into CASSQDRNQPQHF.

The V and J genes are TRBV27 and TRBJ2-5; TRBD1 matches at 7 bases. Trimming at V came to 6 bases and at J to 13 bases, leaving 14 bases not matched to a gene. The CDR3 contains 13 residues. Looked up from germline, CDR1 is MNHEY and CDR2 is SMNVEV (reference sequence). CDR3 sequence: CASRGKDRPALYF. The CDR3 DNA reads TGTGCCAGCAGGGGAAAGGACAGGCCGGCCTTGTACTTC.

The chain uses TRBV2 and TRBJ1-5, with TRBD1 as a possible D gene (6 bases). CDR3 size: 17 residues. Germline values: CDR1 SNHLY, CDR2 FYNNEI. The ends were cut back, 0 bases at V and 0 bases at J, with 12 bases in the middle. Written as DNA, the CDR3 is TGTGCCAGCAGTGAAGCCAGGGGAGGGGGTAGCAATCAGCCCCAGCATTTT. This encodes CASSEARGGGSNQPQHF. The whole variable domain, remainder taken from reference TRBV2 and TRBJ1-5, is EPEVTQTPSHQVTQMGQEVILRCVPISNHLYFYWYRQILGQKVEFLVSFYNNEISEKSEIFDDQFSVERPDGSNFTLKIRSTKLEDSAMYFCASSEARGGGSNQPQHFGDGTRLSIL.

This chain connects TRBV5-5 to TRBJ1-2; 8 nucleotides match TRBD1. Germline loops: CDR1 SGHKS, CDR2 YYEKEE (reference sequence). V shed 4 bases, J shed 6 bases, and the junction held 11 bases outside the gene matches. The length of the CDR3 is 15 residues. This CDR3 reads CASSHDLTGGDGYTF. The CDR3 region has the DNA TGTGCCAGCAGCCACGACCTAACAGGGGGAGATGGCTACACCTTC.

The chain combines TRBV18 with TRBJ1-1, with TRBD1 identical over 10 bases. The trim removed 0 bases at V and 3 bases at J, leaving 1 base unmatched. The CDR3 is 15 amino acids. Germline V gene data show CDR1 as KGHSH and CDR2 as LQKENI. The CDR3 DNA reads TGTGCCAGCTCACCACCGACAGGGGGCTACACTGAAGCTTTCTTT. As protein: CASSPPTGGYTEAFF.

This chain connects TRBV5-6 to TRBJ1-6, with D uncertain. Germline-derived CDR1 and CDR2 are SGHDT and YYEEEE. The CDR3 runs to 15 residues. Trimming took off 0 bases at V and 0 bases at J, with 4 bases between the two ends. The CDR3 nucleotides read TGTGCCAGCAGCTTGGGGAGCTCCTATAATTCACCCCTCCACTTT. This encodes CASSLGSSYNSPLHF.

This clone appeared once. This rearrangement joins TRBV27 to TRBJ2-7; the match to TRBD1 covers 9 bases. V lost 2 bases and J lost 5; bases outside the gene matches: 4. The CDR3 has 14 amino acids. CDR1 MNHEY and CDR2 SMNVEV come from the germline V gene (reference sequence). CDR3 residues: CASSLGTGSHEQYF. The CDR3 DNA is TGTGCCAGCAGTTTAGGGACAGGGAGCCACGAGCAGTACTTC.

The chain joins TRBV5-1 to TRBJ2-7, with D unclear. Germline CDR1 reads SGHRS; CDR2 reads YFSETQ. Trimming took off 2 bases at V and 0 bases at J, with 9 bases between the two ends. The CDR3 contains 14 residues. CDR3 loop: CASSLLYGSYEQYF. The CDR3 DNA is TGCGCCAGCAGCTTACTATACGGCTCCTACGAGCAGTACTTC.

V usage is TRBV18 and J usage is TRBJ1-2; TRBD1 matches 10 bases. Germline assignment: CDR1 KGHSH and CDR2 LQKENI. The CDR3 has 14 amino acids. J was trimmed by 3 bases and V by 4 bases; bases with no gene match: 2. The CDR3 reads CASSLDRGDYGYTF. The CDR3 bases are TGTGCCAGCTCACTGGACAGGGGGGACTATGGCTACACCTTC.

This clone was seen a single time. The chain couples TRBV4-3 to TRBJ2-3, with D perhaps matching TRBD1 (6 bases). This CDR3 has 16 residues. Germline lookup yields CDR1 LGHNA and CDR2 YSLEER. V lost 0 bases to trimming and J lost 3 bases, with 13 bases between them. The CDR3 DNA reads TGCGCCAGCAGCCAAGATGGGGGCGGGTGGACAGATACGCAGTATTTT. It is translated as CASSQDGGGWTDTQYF.

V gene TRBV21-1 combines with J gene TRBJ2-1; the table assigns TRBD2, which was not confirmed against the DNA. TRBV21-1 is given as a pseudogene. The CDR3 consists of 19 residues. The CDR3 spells CASSKRLAGDKSSYNEQFF. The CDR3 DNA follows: TGTGCCAGCAGCAAAAGGTTAGCGGGGGACAAGAGCTCCTACAATGAGCAGTTCTTC.

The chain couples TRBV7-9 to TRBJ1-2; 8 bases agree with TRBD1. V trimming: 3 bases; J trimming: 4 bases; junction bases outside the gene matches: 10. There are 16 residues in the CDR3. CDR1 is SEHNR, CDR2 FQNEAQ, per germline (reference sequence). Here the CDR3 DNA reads TGTGCCAGCAGCTTTCCTAAACAGGGGGACCGCTATGGCTACACCTTC. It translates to CASSFPKQGDRYGYTF.